This note documents a single T cell receptor (beta chain) sequence. What it binds is unknown. Sorted-subset replicate PCRs used roughly 210 ng of genomic DNA. This amount corresponded to 25,000 to 30,000 T cell genomes. Authors' data handling: From ImmunoSEQ came sequences covering only the junction and carrying no quality scores, so filtering differed. Sequenced by immunoSEQ multiplex PCR; TCRdb stores in-frame clones only, minus some. That table supplies the V and J calls and clone size; D and trimming were determined from the DNA. The profile shows approximately 740,000 clones, 85% to 95% of them singletons. The CDR3 runs 15 residues. Germline lookup yields CDR1 SGHVS and CDR2 FQNEAQ. V shed 4 bases and J shed 3 bases, with 15 bases lying between them. Naive CD8 cells comprised CD45RO-negative, CCR7-positively selected cells, excluding terminally differentiated effector memory CD45RA+ cells. The data originate from a study of shared clonotypes between healthy human individuals. Points from the study as a whole: What rarefaction showed was incomplete sorted-subset sequencing despite large depth.

This receptor was taken from a man aged 30-40 years in good health. This chain connects TRBV7-8 to TRBJ1-1; D not certain. What was sequenced was naive CD8+ T cells sorted from blood. The CDR3 region is CASSSLSTAYTEAFF. The DNA of the CDR3 is TGTGCCAGCAGCTCCCTATCTACAGCCTACACTGAAGCTTTCTTT.